These 9 T cell receptor beta chains share one sample of origin, sequenced in a study of technical replicates of blood from a handful of donors. Libraries were prepared by immunoSEQ multiplex PCR; TCRdb keeps only in-frame clonotypes and omits some of them. Here the sample spans tens of thousands of clones, around 96% being singletons. Sequencing was carried out using T cells isolated from PBMCs. These receptors came from a human donor in good health.

V is TRBV12-5 and J is TRBJ2-7; a possible D gene is TRBD1 (9 bases). Germline loops: CDR1 LGHNT, CDR2 FRNRAP. This CDR3 comprises 23 residues. Trimming pared 2 bases from V and 3 bases from J, leaving 38 bases between. The CDR3: CASGLNGKGTGTRSGSESYEQYF. In nucleotides, the CDR3 is TGTGCTAGTGGTTTGAATGGGAAAGGGACAGGGACTAGGAGCGGGAGTGAAAGCTACGAGCAGTACTTC.

Here the CDR3 DNA reads TGTGCCATCAGTGATTATAGCAATCAGCCCCAGCATTTT. Translation: CAISDYSNQPQHF. This chain links TRBV10-3 with TRBJ1-5; D remains ambiguous. The CDR3 totals 13 residues. V lost 3 bases, J lost 0 bases, and 3 bases lay in between. Germline V lookup: CDR1 ENHRY, CDR2 SYGVKD.

The gene calls are TRBV6-1 and TRBJ2-7, with D maybe TRBD1 (5 bases). V was clipped by 5 bases and J by 2 bases, with 10 bases between them. Germline V CDR1 and CDR2: MNHNS, SASEGT. The CDR3 totals 13 residues. The CDR3 bases are TGTGCCAGCAGTCCTAGGGGTCCCTACGAGCAGTACTTC. It is translated as CASSPRGPYEQYF.

The chain has TRBV7-2 and TRBJ2-7; no clear D. Trimming cost V 3 bases and J 2 bases, with 17 bases left between them. The V gene's germline CDR1 is SGHTA and CDR2 FQGNSA. The CDR3 runs to 16 residues. The CDR3 region is CASSLGWAELTYEQYF. CDR3 in DNA: TGTGCCAGCAGCTTGGGTTGGGCAGAGCTAACCTACGAGCAGTACTTC.

V gene TRBV7-9 combines with J gene TRBJ1-1, with 7 positions matching TRBD1. The V and J ends lost 5 bases and 6 bases, in that order; junction bases with no gene match: 6. The germline CDR1 and CDR2 sequences are SEHNR and FQNEAQ (reference sequence). CDR3 length: 13 amino acids. The CDR3 nucleotides read TGTGCCAGCAGCGCTACAGGGGTGGCTGAAGCTTTCTTT. Protein: CASSATGVAEAFF.

This chain links TRBV6-5 with TRBJ1-2; D is possibly TRBD1 (5 bases). The length of the CDR3 is 14 residues. Germline V gene data show CDR1 as MNHEY and CDR2 as SVGAGI. The V end was cut by 5 bases, the J end by 4 bases, with 14 bases between. The CDR3 DNA is TGTGCCAGCAGTCCGGGGGGAGGCTCCTATGGCTACACCTTC. It encodes CASSPGGGSYGYTF.

This chain uses TRBV4-2 with TRBJ2-3, with TRBD2 as a possible D gene (5 bases). V was cut by 0 bases and J by 2 bases, with 9 bases left in between. CDR3 length equals 15 residues. From germline, CDR1 is LGHNA and CDR2 YNFKEQ. Written as DNA, the CDR3 is TGTGCCAGCAGCCAAGATCTGCGGGTCACAGATACGCAGTATTTT. Translated, it gives CASSQDLRVTDTQYF.

The table lists this clone with a count of one. The chain recombines TRBV18 with TRBJ1-4; TRBD1 agrees at 8 bases. Germline CDR1 is KGHSH and CDR2 is LQKENI. With 4 bases clipped from V and 5 bases from J, the junction kept 3 bases outside the gene matches. The CDR3 runs to 14 residues. CDR3 in amino acids: CASSLQGGNEKLFF. The CDR3 bases are TGTGCCAGCTCACTACAGGGGGGAAATGAAAAACTGTTTTTT.

This chain links TRBV6-6 with TRBJ1-5, with D possibly matching TRBD1 (5 bases). V was cut by 0 bases and J by 5 bases, with 11 bases left in between. This CDR3 region has 15 residues. Germline loops: CDR1 MNHNY, CDR2 SVGAGI (reference sequence). The DNA for the CDR3 is TGTGCCAGCAGTTACTCCCGACAGCCAGATCAGCCCCAGCATTTT. This sequence encodes CASSYSRQPDQPQHF.